The 10 T cell receptor beta chains below were found in one sample sequenced in a study of OX40 agonist ivuxolimab in advanced cancers. The protocol was immunoSEQ multiplex PCR, while the TCRdb copy is restricted to in-frame clones and leaves out a portion. Of some 80,000 clones listed, more than 80% were seen once; the top ten hold about 2.3%. Sequencing was performed on CD4+ or CD8+ T cells sorted from blood, taken in a trial of the OX40 agonist ivuxolimab. The origin of the receptors is an adult with an advanced solid tumor such as melanoma, head and neck, liver or kidney cancer.

V is TRBV6-5 and J is TRBJ2-7; possibly TRBD2 for D (7 bases). The CDR3 spans 14 residues. From germline, CDR1 is MNHEY and CDR2 SVGAGI. V dropped 8 bases and J dropped 0 bases, with 14 bases sitting between them. The CDR3 protein is CASSPGGHSYEQYF. The DNA of the CDR3 is TGTGCCAGCTCCCCGGGGGGCCACTCCTACGAGCAGTACTTC.

The rearrangement joins TRBV5-5 to TRBJ2-3; TRBD2 matches at 10 bases. V lost 1 base to trimming and J lost 2 bases; unmatched junction nucleotides: 4. Germline CDR1 reads SGHKS; CDR2 reads YYEKEE (reference sequence). The length of the CDR3 is 16 residues. The CDR3 DNA follows: TGTGCCAGCAGCTTGCTAGCGGGGGATAACACAGATACGCAGTATTTT. It encodes CASSLLAGDNTDTQYF.

Only a few counts were recorded for this clone. This chain joins TRBV7-2 and TRBJ2-7, with TRBD2 matching 13 bases. The junction had 1 base not matched to a gene; V was cut back by 1 base and J by 1 base. Germline CDR1 and CDR2: SGHTA and FQGNSA. This CDR3 is built from 16 residues. The CDR3 region is CASSLGLAGGSYEQYF. DNA of the CDR3: TGTGCCAGCAGCTTAGGACTAGCGGGGGGTTCCTACGAGCAGTACTTC. The full variable domain, in which reference TRBV7-2 and TRBJ2-7 provide the parts outside the CDR3, is GAGVSQSPSNKVTEKGKDVELRCDPISGHTALYWYRQSLGQGLEFLIYFQGNSAPDKSGLPSDRFSAERTGGSVSTLTIQRTQQEDSAVYLCASSLGLAGGSYEQYFGPGTRLTVT.

This rearrangement joins TRBV30 to TRBJ1-1; no reliable D call. This CDR3 has 15 amino acids. V was pared by 2 bases and J by 5 bases, with 18 bases between. Germline values: CDR1 GTSNPN, CDR2 SVGIG (reference sequence). As DNA, the CDR3 is TGTGCCTGGAGTCCGACCCCCGGCCCGGGGACTGAAGCTTTCTTT. This gives the protein CAWSPTPGPGTEAFF.

The chain joins TRBV29-1 to TRBJ1-2; D remains ambiguous. Germline CDR1 is SQVTM and CDR2 is ANQGSEA. V was trimmed by 4 bases and J by 2 bases, leaving 8 bases between them. The CDR3 loop spans 12 amino acids. Here the CDR3 DNA reads TGCAGCGTTGGTTGGCAGAACTATGGCTACACCTTC. It yields the protein CSVGWQNYGYTF.

CDR3 sequence: CASSIGDNSGANVLTF. The CDR3 DNA reads as TGTGCCAGCAGCATAGGGGATAACTCTGGGGCCAACGTCCTGACTTTC. The V and J genes are TRBV28 and TRBJ2-6; tentatively, D is TRBD1 (5 bases). Germline-derived CDR1 and CDR2 are MDHEN and SYDVKM. The CDR3 spans 16 residues. Trimming took 6 bases from V and 0 from J, leaving 12 bases between them.

The chain carries TRBV6-4 and TRBJ2-4; D perhaps matches TRBD1 (6 bases). CDR3 length equals 15 residues. Per the germline V gene, CDR1 is MRHNA and CDR2 is SNTAGT. V dropped 7 bases and J dropped 9 bases, with 22 bases sitting between them. CDR3 region: CASITVRGRQTIQYF. In DNA form, the CDR3 reads TGTGCCAGCATAACAGTCAGGGGTCGACAGACCATTCAGTACTTC.

The rearrangement uses TRBV7-6 and TRBJ2-1; D uncertain. Germline CDR1 reads SGHVS; CDR2 reads FNYEAQ. CDR3 size: 12 residues. Trimming stripped 5 bases from V and 10 bases from J, with 12 bases between. The CDR3 reads CASSPDPREQFF. The CDR3 nucleotides are TGTGCCAGCAGCCCCGACCCCCGAGAGCAGTTCTTC.

The chain is built from TRBV28 and TRBJ1-5; 11 bases map to TRBD1. This CDR3 comprises 15 residues. Germline V lookup: CDR1 MDHEN, CDR2 SYDVKM. Germline trimming cut 7 bases from V and 6 bases from J; bases unmatched to any gene: 8. This CDR3 is CASKRGDRGFQPQHF. In DNA form, the CDR3 reads TGTGCCAGCAAAAGAGGGGACAGGGGGTTTCAGCCCCAGCATTTT.

The chain recombines TRBV4-2 with TRBJ2-5; TRBD2 might be the D (6 bases). With 4 bases removed from V and 5 bases from J, the gap between germline ends came to 14 bases. This CDR3 is built from 14 residues. The germline CDR1 and CDR2 sequences are LGHNA and YNFKEQ. This CDR3 is CASSLSPRGETQYF. The CDR3 nucleotides read TGTGCCAGCAGCCTGAGTCCTCGGGGGGAGACCCAGTACTTC.